The 14 T cell receptor beta chains below were found in one sample sequenced in a study of cytomegalovirus exposure and HLA in healthy donors. Primers for the PCR totalled 60 Vbeta and 13 Jbeta. Produced via immunoSEQ multiplex PCR; TCRdb's table is partial and in-frame only. The sample has about 160,000 clones, about three fifths seen once. The sample comprised PBMCs. These receptors were obtained from a woman aged 60 to 75 in good health and CMV-seropositive.

In DNA, the CDR3 is TGTGCCAGCAGCCCCCCTGGGACAGGGGGCGCCCGTTTTTTTGGCTACACCTTC. This translates into CASSPPGTGGARFFGYTF. The chain recombines TRBV7-2 with TRBJ1-2, with 12 bases fitting TRBD1. With V trimmed by 5 bases and J by 7 bases, 17 bases remained unmatched. Per germline, CDR1 SGHTA and CDR2 FQGNSA. The CDR3 contains 18 residues. The complete variable domain, with remaining parts taken from reference TRBV7-2 and TRBJ1-2, reads GAGVSQSPSNKVTEKGKDVELRCDPISGHTALYWYRQSLGQGLEFLIYFQGNSAPDKSGLPSDRFSAERTGGSVSTLTIQRTQQEDSAVYLCASSPPGTGGARFFGYTFGSGTRLTVV.

Points on this clone: The junction differs from germline at one of its ends, possibly a read error. In the same sample, other DNA sequences code for this CDR3. V and J are TRBV6-4 and TRBJ2-3, with D tentatively TRBD2 (6 bases). Germline V CDR1 and CDR2: MRHNA, SNTAGT. The CDR3 contains 16 residues. The CDR3: CASSVSPGGSTDTQYF. CDR3 DNA: TGTGCCAGCAGTGTTTCCCCTGGAGGGAGCACAGATACGCAGTATTTC.

The gene calls are TRBV5-4 and TRBJ2-3; D is possibly TRBD1 (5 bases). Between the trimmed V and J ends, which lost 3 bases and 0 bases, there was a span of 8 bases. Per the germline V gene, CDR1 is SGHNT and CDR2 is YYREEE (reference sequence). The CDR3 has 14 residues. The CDR3 is CASSWRQSTDTQYF. Here the CDR3 DNA reads TGTGCCAGCAGCTGGCGACAGAGCACAGATACGCAGTATTTT.

The genes are TRBV4-2 and TRBJ2-1; the match to TRBD2 covers 13 bases. The CDR3 is 18 residues long. The V segment lost 1 base and the J segment 6 bases; nucleotides outside the gene matches: 9. Per germline, CDR1 LGHNA and CDR2 YNFKEQ. The CDR3 nucleotides read TGTGCCAGCAGCCAAGTAGAACTAGCGGGAGGGTTCGGCAATGAGCAGTTCTTC. This translates into CASSQVELAGGFGNEQFF.

V and J are TRBV30 and TRBJ1-2, with 7 nucleotides matching TRBD1. The CDR3 extends over 15 amino acids. The junction had 11 bases not matched to a gene; V was cut back by 3 bases and J by 4 bases. Germline V gives CDR1 GTSNPN, CDR2 SVGIG (reference sequence). The CDR3 nucleotides read TGTGCCTGGAGATTACAGGGGATCGGGCCCTATGGCTACACCTTC. Its protein is CAWRLQGIGPYGYTF.

This clone turned up a few times. This rearrangement joins TRBV5-6 to TRBJ1-1; 8 positions agree with TRBD1. J was trimmed by 0 bases and V by 2 bases; bases with no gene match: 3. The CDR3 loop spans 15 amino acids. From germline, CDR1 is SGHDT and CDR2 YYEEEE. The CDR3, as DNA: TGTGCCAGCAGCTTCCGGACAGGGATGAACACTGAAGCTTTCTTT. Its translation: CASSFRTGMNTEAFF.

This rearrangement joins TRBV28 to TRBJ2-7; D not certain. CDR3 size: 13 residues. Per germline, CDR1 MDHEN and CDR2 SYDVKM. V was clipped by 4 bases and J by 11 bases, with 18 bases between them. CDR3 DNA sequence: TGTGCCAGCAGTTGGAACAGTGGGCAGTTGAAGTACTTC. Protein product: CASSWNSGQLKYF.

The chain combines TRBV19 with TRBJ1-5; D might be TRBD1 (6 bases). CDR1 and CDR2 (germline): LNHDA, SQIVND (reference sequence). Trimming shortened V by 3 bases and J by 10 bases, and 19 bases separated the two germline ends. The CDR3 length is 15 residues. This CDR3 is CASSIGGGRPQPQHF. The CDR3 DNA follows: TGTGCCAGTAGTATCGGGGGGGGCAGGCCCCAACCCCAGCATTTT.

This chain links TRBV6-6 with TRBJ2-3, with D possibly TRBD2 on 6 matching bases. V dropped 2 bases and J dropped 0 bases, with 9 bases sitting between them. From germline, CDR1 is MNHNY and CDR2 SVGAGI (reference sequence). CDR3 size: 15 residues. The CDR3 loop reads CASSYVSGSTDTQYF. The DNA of the CDR3 is TGTGCCAGCAGTTACGTGAGCGGGAGCACAGATACGCAGTATTTT.

The chain uses TRBV9 and TRBJ1-2, with 9 nucleotides matching TRBD1. With V trimmed by 0 bases and J by 6 bases, 6 bases remained unmatched. Germline V CDR1 and CDR2: SGDLS, YYNGEE. This CDR3 is built from 15 residues. The CDR3 spells CASSVESGTGNGYTF. CDR3 nucleotides: TGTGCCAGCAGCGTAGAATCTGGGACAGGGAATGGCTACACCTTC.

This clone was observed a handful of times. The chain combines TRBV7-3 with TRBJ1-1; 10 nucleotides align to TRBD1. The CDR3 sequence is 14 residues long. Per germline, CDR1 SGHTA and CDR2 FQGTGA. Trimming cost V 5 bases and J 5 bases; bases outside gene matches: 5. The DNA for the CDR3 is TGTGCCAGCAGCCCGGGACAGGGGAGGACTGAAGCTTTCTTT. The encoded protein is CASSPGQGRTEAFF.

The J gene is TRBJ2-5, the V gene TRBV29-1; D is ambiguous. The last part of the DNA fits TRBJ2-7 better; the J call may be wrong. Germline CDR1 SQVTM, CDR2 ANQGSEA. CDR3 length equals 11 residues. CDR3 protein: CSTTTNLEQYF. CDR3 bases: TGCAGTACTACTACCAACCTCGAGCAGTACTTC.

The chain joins TRBV2 to TRBJ1-2; a weak D match, TRBD1 (6 bases). Germline loops: CDR1 SNHLY, CDR2 FYNNEI. V lost 5 bases to trimming and J lost 2 bases, with 15 bases between them. The CDR3 has 15 amino acids. The CDR3 nucleotides are TGTGCCAGCAGTCGCGACAGGTACTCGAACTATGGCTACACCTTC. Its protein product is CASSRDRYSNYGYTF. Looking up the rest from reference TRBV2 and TRBJ1-2 gives the full variable domain: EPEVTQTPSHQVTQMGQEVILRCVPISNHLYFYWYRQILGQKVEFLVSFYNNEISEKSEIFDDQFSVERPDGSNFTLKIRSTKLEDSAMYFCASSRDRYSNYGYTFGSGTRLTVV.

V and J are TRBV19 and TRBJ1-1, with 8 positions matching TRBD1. The CDR3 contains 14 residues. CDR1 LNHDA and CDR2 SQIVND come from the germline V gene (reference sequence). Germline trimming cut 7 bases from V and 1 base from J; bases unmatched to any gene: 5. This chain's CDR3 is CASKVGTGNTEAFF. DNA of the CDR3: TGTGCCAGTAAAGTTGGGACAGGGAACACTGAAGCTTTCTTT.